This T cell receptor (beta chain) was profiled in a study of cytomegalovirus exposure and HLA in healthy donors (dated by TCRdb to about 2017). Context from the whole study: According to an earlier analysis of 587 of the donors, about 180 million T cells yielded 117 million unique TCR beta sequences and approximately 280 Gb of sequence data. Approximately 310 gigabases of sequencing data and 70 million to 100 million unique TCR sequences were included in an early release covering roughly 600 HLA-typed donors. Among the roughly 400 genotyped donors, under 90% belonged to the genetic ancestry cluster associated with self-reported Caucasian donors. The study aimed to test whether signatures of past pathogen exposure could be identified by cataloging public T cell receptors. The T cell repertoires of some 670 subjects were profiled by immunosequencing and related to cytomegalovirus serostatus. Along with the 666-subject first cohort, a separate validation cohort of over a hundred different subjects was used. The study combined high-throughput TCR immunosequencing, statistical association of individual TCRs with disease status, and machine learning to predict cytomegalovirus infection status. A later analysis re-analyzed previously published TCR beta repertoires from hundreds of donors and added high-resolution HLA genotyping to study TCR occurrence patterns. In the later analysis, no new phenotypic data were used to find candidate immune exposures; instead, reliance was placed on TCR beta sequences and their occurrence across donors. In an earlier analysis of roughly 540 of the donors, high-throughput TCR beta sequencing was used to judge whether each TCR beta V gene segment behaved as functional or pseudogenic. Donor age, sex, ethnicity and CMV serostatus were compiled alongside the repertoire data. A later genetic analysis used genome-wide SNP genotypes for about 65% of the roughly 670 donors, treating that subset as a discovery cohort. Every repertoire in the discovery cohort had been generated on one and the same sequencing platform. Class I and class II HLA loci were covered by the typing at four-digit resolution. Typing coverage differed by locus: A, B, C, DRB1 and DQB1 were typed in about 620-630 donors, DQA1 in 522, DPA1 in around 610, and DPB1 in roughly 450. A few DR-DQ haplotypes were treated as single units for association and clustering because of strong linkage in the cohort. Among over 350 genotyped donors of the cohort, an average of about 240,000 unique TCR beta nucleotide sequences were sequenced per donor, 15% to 20% of them non-productive. Overall study results and their limits: Some IMGT-functional V segments, including TRBV6-2 and TRBV6-3, could not be distinguished by the 87-base-pair reads and were therefore excluded. In this cohort, only TCR beta chains were sequenced, and detectable features were limited by the absence of alpha or paired-chain data. It was suggested by the authors that the approach could potentially be generalized to other disease states and immunological phenotypes. In an earlier analysis of approximately 600 of the donors, most TCR beta V segments were observed in productive rearrangements about 90% or about 30% of the time, broadly matching IMGT annotations. In a later analysis, several top co-occurrence clusters were reported to appear linked to parvovirus B19, influenza, CMV and Epstein-Barr virus. Roughly uniform sequencing depth across donors was assumed in presence/absence analyses, although this assumption may not hold. A later analysis found that HLA-associated TCR beta chains were more clonally expanded and had lower generation probabilities than equally common non-associated chains. When HLA alleles, especially DR and DQ, strongly co-occurred, TCR associations were difficult to assign to individual alleles. In a later analysis, the rate of TCR association differed among HLA loci, with DRB1 alleles having the most associated TCRs and HLA-C alleles having the fewest. Immune exposure information for the cohort was limited to CMV serostatus. Linkage disequilibrium might explain the correlated functional status among segregating V segments, but an unknown experimental factor could not be excluded. Compared with the 666-donor mean, donors in an Asian-associated ancestry cluster had fewer N-insertions in productive TCRs, according to a later genetic analysis. The classifier was reported to diagnose cytomegalovirus status with high specificity and sensitivity in both the original cohort and the validation cohort. Across donors, most TCR sequences were observed very rarely, whereas some public TCRs were present in many individuals. Specific HLA alleles were associated with some 15,000 TCR beta sequences at a false discovery rate of 0.05 in a later analysis. Most CMV-associated TCR beta chains appeared to be HLA-restricted in a later analysis, and the HLA associations seemed to be driven largely by CMV exposure. A further reported finding was that TCR beta sequences accurately predicted the HLA-A and HLA-B alleles for most subjects in the first cohort. V-gene and J-gene trimming of TCR beta chains was associated with a missense DCLRE1C variant in a later genetic analysis, and the association was replicated in an independent cohort. In vitro tests confirmed that a few of the cytomegalovirus-associated TCR beta chains recognize cytomegalovirus antigens. The sequencing pipeline was judged likely to have produced a cluster of highly shared sequence variants as a technical artifact. In the study, around 150 TCR beta chains were listed as associated with cytomegalovirus. Because counts were too low, roughly 18 rarely observed V segments, including chromosome 9 orphons, were left out of the earlier analysis of about 500 of the donors. Because HLA typing was unavailable for some donors at each locus, only the typed subset was used in association tests.

The cohort was made up of 666 healthy bone marrow donors. Cohort members were all nominally healthy when sampled, although unrecorded immune exposures were likely present. The donor was CMV seronegative and was included in the group of a few hundred seronegative cohort members. A peripheral blood sample was collected from each donor, and TCR beta sequencing was performed on peripheral blood mononuclear cells. Genomic DNA extraction from the blood cell samples was performed with the Qiagen DNeasy Blood Extraction Kit. The CDR3 runs 14 amino acids, cysteine and phenylalanine included. Only the CDR3 DNA is retained, 42 bases long and in frame from the first base. CDR1 and CDR2 are drawn from the germline V gene: SGHTA, FQGNSA. Receptor libraries were prepared by the immunoSEQ multiplex PCR assay. A mixture of 60 forward primers for TCR Vbeta segments and 13 reverse primers for TCR Jbeta segments was used in the multiplex PCR. Amplification of the CDR3 region of rearranged TCR beta genes was performed with a multiplex PCR assay on genomic DNA. The amplified TCR beta libraries were sequenced on the Illumina HiSeq System as 87-base-pair reads. Under the source paper's analysis protocol: A later analysis tallied 75 million to 95 million unique TCR beta chains across the roughly 610 repertoires, and roughly 11 million of those chains were shared by two or more donors. To remove PCR and sequencing errors, raw reads were error-corrected and collapsed into unique sequences using a nearest-neighbor algorithm that merged closely related sequences. CDR3 sequences were aligned to IMGT reference sequences to assign V, D and J gene segments. For a sequence to be retained, at least a six-nucleotide match to both a V gene segment and a J gene segment was required. Rearrangements were classified as productive when the CDR3 lacked stop codons and remained in frame with V and J, and all other rearrangements were classified as non-productive. CDR3 was defined by IMGT convention, running from the second conserved V-encoded cysteine to the conserved J-encoded phenylalanine. Sequences without an unambiguous match to a single V gene segment were excluded from the earlier analysis of about 630 of the donors. An earlier analysis of a few hundred of the donors called V segments functional above 56.7% productive rearrangements and segregating when the between-donor standard deviation exceeded 5%. A statistical classification framework was developed to diagnose cytomegalovirus status using the catalog of TCR beta chain sequences. In a later analysis, TCR nucleotide sequences were compared against IMGT/GENE-DB human TR gene sequences so that V and J genes could be assigned. Using the TCRdist pipeline, a later analysis assigned CDR3 sequences along with most-parsimonious VDJ recombination scenarios. In a later analysis, every TCR beta chain was defined by the combination of its CDR3 amino acid sequence and its V-gene family, and reads without a unique V-gene family were dropped. In a later analysis, 550 to 650 highly shared, low-generation-probability nucleotide sequences were removed to address suspected cross-contamination and a sequencing artifact. In a later analysis, a clonal expansion index was calculated for each public chain from normalized within-repertoire ranks of inferred template counts. In a later analysis, generation probabilities were computed using a VDJ recombination model fitted to out-of-frame rearrangements, and the results were checked against IGoR. A later analysis scored TCR-TCR, TCR-HLA and TCR-CMV co-occurrence with hypergeometric tests, applying a repertoire-size bias correction to TCR pairs. To estimate false discovery rates, a later analysis permuted the HLA or CMV assignments 20 times. In a later analysis, co-occurring TCRs were grouped with DBSCAN, and TCRdist sequence similarity was added when clustering was performed within HLA-allele-positive subsets. Co-occurrence clustering excluded repertoires with fewer than 30,000 or more than 120,000 public chains, plus five with anomalous nucleotide sharing. Drawn from immuneACCESS, this table holds only the in-frame rearrangements with V and J called that TCRdb kept. Clones are partly lost; checked studies trace under half to an unresolved V gene and leave the rest unexplained. V, J and clone size were drawn from that table, and D and trimming were deduced from the DNA. In this sample the table shows around 130,000 clones, 79% of which occur a single time. Of the sample, 1.5% to 2.5% is held by the ten largest clones.

For this clone: Its binding antigen is unknown. No quality values exist for individual bases; no much larger clone is one base distant.

The chain joins TRBV7-2 to TRBJ2-5; the D gene assignment is ambiguous. The J call may be incorrect, as the DNA end agrees better with TRBJ2-7. This sequence was found in a man aged 18 to 29 in good health and CMV-seronegative. The source material was PBMCs. For the CDR3, the sequence is CASSLARLTYEQYF. The bases are TGTGCCAGCAGCTTAGCGCGGCTAACCTACGAGCAGTACTTC.